The subject of this entry is one TCR beta chain. Its target is unknown. TCRdb redid the calling of the 5' RACE reads with MiXCR, one entry per CDR3 protein. This table has around 120,000 distinct CDR3 sequences, around 15% appearing once. This sample is part of a study of T cells after yellow fever vaccination. Trimming pared 2 bases from V and 6 bases from J, leaving 14 bases between. This CDR3 spans 16 amino acids. The germline V gene has CDR1 MNHNS and CDR2 SASEGT. Study-wide findings and caveats: Post-booster samples contained most primary-vaccination clones (just under 98% CD4, around 89% CD8).

The sequencing here drew on CD8+ T cells sorted from PBMCs, taken 5 days after the yellow fever booster vaccination. This clonotype was sampled from a man aged 18 to 30 who received the YFV17D yellow fever vaccine. The rearrangement joins TRBV6-1 to TRBJ1-6, with D hard to call. CDR3 sequence (DNA): TGTGCCAGCAGTGAAAGGGATCCGTTACCTAATTCACCCCTCCACTTT. Amino acid sequence: CASSERDPLPNSPLHF.